A selection of T cell receptor beta chains follows, all from one sample in a study of blood T cell repertoires in COVID-19. Generated by immunoSEQ multiplex PCR, the TCRdb table keeps only in-frame clones and is missing some. The table lists 300,000 or so clones, about 93% of them singletons. Input material: PBMCs or T cells enriched from blood (not recorded which). The receptor source for this set is a woman in her twenties or thirties who had recovered from COVID-19. CDR3s include the opening cysteine and the closing phenylalanine or tryptophan. Fields, in order: D gene, clone size, J gene, V gene, CDR3 protein, CDR3 DNA. The D gene is left open where the match is weak. For some rows the clone size is stated as once, few or many, or as a class when expanded; others skip it.

D gene: TRBD1; clone size: few; J gene: TRBJ2-7; V gene: TRBV10-3; CDR3 protein: CAISQRPTGESYEQYF; CDR3 DNA: TGTGCCATCAGTCAGAGACCTACAGGGGAGTCCTACGAGCAGTACTTC
D gene: TRBD2; clone size: -; J gene: TRBJ2-1; V gene: TRBV9; CDR3 protein: CASSVVASGGYNEQFF; CDR3 DNA: TGTGCCAGCAGCGTAGTGGCTAGCGGGGGCTACAATGAGCAGTTCTTC
D gene: -; clone size: once; J gene: TRBJ2-3; V gene: TRBV7-3; CDR3 protein: CASSLTSPDTQYF; CDR3 DNA: TGTGCCAGCAGCTTGACAAGTCCGGATACGCAGTATTTT
D gene: TRBD2; clone size: -; J gene: TRBJ2-1; V gene: TRBV6-4; CDR3 protein: CASSDGTSGYNEQFF; CDR3 DNA: TGTGCCAGCAGTGACGGGACTAGCGGTTACAATGAGCAGTTCTTC
D gene: TRBD2; clone size: -; J gene: TRBJ2-1; V gene: TRBV30; CDR3 protein: CAWTIAGGPGQFF; CDR3 DNA: TGTGCCTGGACCATTGCGGGAGGGCCAGGGCAGTTCTTC
D gene: TRBD1; clone size: -; J gene: TRBJ2-7; V gene: TRBV6-5; CDR3 protein: CASRPGQGGSYEQYF; CDR3 DNA: TGTGCCAGCAGACCTGGACAGGGTGGATCCTACGAGCAGTACTTC
D gene: -; clone size: -; J gene: TRBJ1-1; V gene: TRBV10-3; CDR3 protein: CAINGGANTEAFF; CDR3 DNA: TGTGCCATCAACGGAGGGGCGAACACTGAAGCTTTCTTT
D gene: -; clone size: -; J gene: TRBJ2-1; V gene: TRBV29-1; CDR3 protein: CSVETSFRSYNEQFF; CDR3 DNA: TGCAGCGTTGAAACTAGCTTCCGCTCCTACAATGAGCAGTTCTTC
D gene: TRBD1; clone size: -; J gene: TRBJ2-3; V gene: TRBV19; CDR3 protein: CASTRYDRGPRDTQYF; CDR3 DNA: TGTGCCAGTACCCGATACGACAGGGGGCCCAGGGATACGCAGTATTTT
D gene: TRBD2; clone size: -; J gene: TRBJ2-1; V gene: TRBV9; CDR3 protein: CASSSTSGNYNEQFF; CDR3 DNA: TGTGCCAGCAGCTCGACTAGCGGGAACTACAATGAGCAGTTCTTC
D gene: -; clone size: -; J gene: TRBJ1-4; V gene: TRBV10-2; CDR3 protein: CASSRSNEKLFF; CDR3 DNA: TGCGCCAGCAGTCGGAGTAATGAAAAACTGTTTTTT
D gene: -; clone size: -; J gene: TRBJ2-2; V gene: TRBV4-1; CDR3 protein: CASSQDRGAGELFF; CDR3 DNA: TGCGCCAGCAGCCAAGACAGGGGGGCCGGGGAGCTGTTTTTT
D gene: TRBD2; clone size: -; J gene: TRBJ2-7; V gene: TRBV7-2; CDR3 protein: CASSLAFSGSPYEQYF; CDR3 DNA: TGTGCCAGCAGCTTAGCCTTTAGCGGGAGTCCCTACGAGCAGTACTTC
D gene: -; clone size: -; J gene: TRBJ1-1; V gene: TRBV18; CDR3 protein: CASSPFGGVRGDTEAFF; CDR3 DNA: TGTGCCAGCTCACCCTTTGGAGGGGTCAGAGGGGACACTGAAGCTTTCTTT
D gene: -; clone size: -; J gene: TRBJ1-3; V gene: TRBV18; CDR3 protein: CASSPDSSGNTIYF; CDR3 DNA: TGTGCCAGCTCACCAGACAGCTCTGGAAACACCATATATTTT
D gene: -; clone size: -; J gene: TRBJ2-7; V gene: TRBV28; CDR3 protein: CASSLATPGGYEQYF; CDR3 DNA: TGTGCCAGCAGTTTAGCGACACCCGGGGGCTACGAGCAGTACTTC
D gene: TRBD1; clone size: once; J gene: TRBJ2-7; V gene: TRBV6-5; CDR3 protein: CASTGQGHEQYF; CDR3 DNA: TGTGCCAGCACCGGACAGGGCCACGAGCAGTACTTC
D gene: -; clone size: few; J gene: TRBJ2-7; V gene: TRBV28; CDR3 protein: CASSQSRQVGEQYF; CDR3 DNA: TGTGCCAGCAGTCAAAGTCGACAGGTTGGAGAGCAGTACTTC
D gene: TRBD2; clone size: -; J gene: TRBJ2-7; V gene: TRBV28; CDR3 protein: CASSLASGMIEQYF; CDR3 DNA: TGTGCCAGCAGTTTGGCTAGCGGGATGATCGAGCAGTACTTC
D gene: -; clone size: -; J gene: TRBJ1-1; V gene: TRBV10-3; CDR3 protein: CAISVHTNTEAFF; CDR3 DNA: TGTGCCATCAGTGTCCACACGAACACTGAAGCTTTCTTT
D gene: -; clone size: -; J gene: TRBJ1-2; V gene: TRBV6-5; CDR3 protein: CASSQQGLYGYTF; CDR3 DNA: TGTGCCAGCAGCCAACAGGGTCTCTATGGCTACACCTTC
D gene: -; clone size: -; J gene: TRBJ2-3; V gene: TRBV3-1/TRBV3-2; CDR3 protein: CASSPGLIPTDTQYF; CDR3 DNA: TGTGCCAGCAGCCCCGGACTTATACCAACAGATACGCAGTATTTT
D gene: TRBD1; clone size: -; J gene: TRBJ1-3; V gene: TRBV28; CDR3 protein: CASSIDRASGNTIYF; CDR3 DNA: TGTGCCAGCAGTATCGACAGGGCCTCTGGAAACACCATATATTTT
D gene: TRBD1; clone size: -; J gene: TRBJ2-1; V gene: TRBV10-3; CDR3 protein: CAISDPDRGPYNEQFF; CDR3 DNA: TGTGCCATCAGTGACCCGGACAGGGGACCCTACAATGAGCAGTTCTTC
D gene: TRBD1; clone size: -; J gene: TRBJ1-4; V gene: TRBV11-2; CDR3 protein: CASSLKAGGEEKLFF; CDR3 DNA: TGTGCCAGCAGCTTAAAGGCAGGGGGAGAAGAAAAACTGTTTTTT
D gene: TRBD2; clone size: few; J gene: TRBJ2-1; V gene: TRBV3-1/TRBV3-2; CDR3 protein: CASSQVSVAGDEQFF; CDR3 DNA: TGTGCCAGCAGCCAAGTGTCAGTAGCGGGAGATGAGCAGTTCTTC
D gene: -; clone size: -; J gene: TRBJ1-5; V gene: TRBV19; CDR3 protein: CASSMAGNNQPQHF; CDR3 DNA: TGTGCCAGTAGTATGGCAGGGAATAATCAGCCCCAGCATTTT
D gene: -; clone size: -; J gene: TRBJ1-2; V gene: TRBV19; CDR3 protein: CASSIGEHGYTF; CDR3 DNA: TGTGCCAGTAGTATAGGGGAGCATGGCTACACCTTC
D gene: -; clone size: -; J gene: TRBJ1-3; V gene: TRBV4-1; CDR3 protein: CASSQELVAGNTIYF; CDR3 DNA: TGCGCCAGCAGCCAAGAACTTGTAGCTGGAAACACCATATATTTT
D gene: TRBD2; clone size: -; J gene: TRBJ2-2; V gene: TRBV18; CDR3 protein: CASSPWTSGGNTGELFF; CDR3 DNA: TGTGCCAGCTCACCCTGGACTAGCGGGGGTAACACCGGGGAGCTGTTTTTT
D gene: TRBD2; clone size: -; J gene: TRBJ2-7; V gene: TRBV27; CDR3 protein: CASRDLAGVFEQYF; CDR3 DNA: TGTGCCAGCAGAGATCTAGCGGGAGTGTTCGAGCAGTACTTC
D gene: -; clone size: -; J gene: TRBJ1-3; V gene: TRBV9; CDR3 protein: CASSLGQNSGNTIYF; CDR3 DNA: TGTGCCAGCAGCCTTGGACAGAACTCTGGAAACACCATATATTTT
D gene: -; clone size: -; J gene: TRBJ2-3; V gene: TRBV28; CDR3 protein: CASRARDTQYF; CDR3 DNA: TGTGCCAGCAGGGCGAGGGATACGCAGTATTTT
D gene: TRBD2; clone size: -; J gene: TRBJ2-1; V gene: TRBV3-1/TRBV3-2; CDR3 protein: CASSRTLAGDIHNEQFF; CDR3 DNA: TGTGCCAGCAGTCGGACTCTAGCGGGAGACATCCACAATGAGCAGTTCTTC
D gene: -; clone size: -; J gene: TRBJ1-4; V gene: TRBV19; CDR3 protein: CASSKGDRNEKLFF; CDR3 DNA: TGTGCCAGTAGTAAGGGGGACCGAAATGAAAAACTGTTTTTT
D gene: -; clone size: -; J gene: TRBJ1-2; V gene: TRBV5-1; CDR3 protein: CASSSQGGYGYTF; CDR3 DNA: TGCGCCAGCAGCTCACAGGGTGGCTATGGCTACACCTTC
D gene: TRBD1; clone size: -; J gene: TRBJ1-5; V gene: TRBV4-1; CDR3 protein: CASSLERTGSNQPQHF; CDR3 DNA: TGCGCCAGCAGCCTAGAACGGACAGGGTCAAATCAGCCCCAGCATTTT
D gene: -; clone size: -; J gene: TRBJ1-6; V gene: TRBV27; CDR3 protein: CASSSRGLIGDSPLHF; CDR3 DNA: TGTGCCAGCAGTTCCAGGGGTTTGATAGGGGATTCACCCCTCCACTTT
D gene: TRBD2; clone size: -; J gene: TRBJ2-1; V gene: TRBV4-2; CDR3 protein: CASSQRELAEAYNEQFF; CDR3 DNA: TGTGCCAGCAGCCAACGCGAGCTAGCGGAGGCCTACAATGAGCAGTTCTTC
D gene: TRBD2; clone size: -; J gene: TRBJ2-2; V gene: TRBV5-1; CDR3 protein: CASSSLAGDTGELFF; CDR3 DNA: TGCGCCAGCAGCTCACTAGCGGGAGACACCGGGGAGCTGTTTTTT
D gene: TRBD2; clone size: -; J gene: TRBJ2-1; V gene: TRBV27; CDR3 protein: CASSYGGDEQFF; CDR3 DNA: TGTGCCAGCAGCTACGGGGGGGATGAGCAGTTCTTC
D gene: -; clone size: -; J gene: TRBJ1-2; V gene: TRBV5-8; CDR3 protein: CASSLKGTNYGYTF; CDR3 DNA: TGTGCCAGCAGCTTGAAGGGGACTAACTATGGCTACACCTTC
D gene: TRBD1; clone size: -; J gene: TRBJ2-1; V gene: TRBV28; CDR3 protein: CASSSSGTGINEQFF; CDR3 DNA: TGTGCCAGCAGTTCATCCGGGACAGGGATAAATGAGCAGTTCTTC
D gene: -; clone size: once; J gene: TRBJ1-6; V gene: TRBV7-2; CDR3 protein: CASQQGTIVFTLHF; CDR3 DNA: TGTGCCAGCCAACAGGGCACTATTGTATTCACCCTCCACTTT
D gene: TRBD1; clone size: -; J gene: TRBJ2-7; V gene: TRBV6-5; CDR3 protein: CASIYRGSTYEQYF; CDR3 DNA: TGTGCCAGCATCTACAGGGGGTCAACCTACGAGCAGTACTTC
D gene: -; clone size: -; J gene: TRBJ2-7; V gene: TRBV27; CDR3 protein: CASGHLSYEQYF; CDR3 DNA: TGTGCCAGCGGACATCTTTCCTACGAGCAGTACTTC
D gene: TRBD2; clone size: -; J gene: TRBJ2-3; V gene: TRBV28; CDR3 protein: CASSSDGTSGPDTQYF; CDR3 DNA: TGTGCCAGCAGTTCAGACGGGACTAGCGGACCAGATACGCAGTATTTT
D gene: TRBD2; clone size: -; J gene: TRBJ2-7; V gene: TRBV7-2; CDR3 protein: CASSLGASGSHSYEQYF; CDR3 DNA: TGTGCCAGCAGCTTGGGGGCTAGCGGGAGCCACTCCTACGAGCAGTACTTC
D gene: TRBD1; clone size: once; J gene: TRBJ2-2; V gene: TRBV9; CDR3 protein: CASSGTGNTGELFF; CDR3 DNA: TGTGCCAGCAGCGGGACAGGGAACACCGGGGAGCTGTTTTTT
D gene: TRBD2; clone size: -; J gene: TRBJ2-2; V gene: TRBV7-8; CDR3 protein: CASSSNPGGAAGELFF; CDR3 DNA: TGTGCCAGCAGTTCAAACCCGGGGGGGGCGGCCGGGGAGCTGTTTTTT
D gene: TRBD2; clone size: -; J gene: TRBJ2-1; V gene: TRBV6-5; CDR3 protein: CASSPTSGSNNEQFF; CDR3 DNA: TGTGCCAGCAGTCCTACTAGCGGGAGTAACAATGAGCAGTTCTTC
D gene: -; clone size: -; J gene: TRBJ2-7; V gene: TRBV9; CDR3 protein: CASSDSLYEQYF; CDR3 DNA: TGTGCCAGCAGCGATTCCCTCTACGAGCAGTACTTC
D gene: -; clone size: -; J gene: TRBJ2-7; V gene: TRBV28; CDR3 protein: CASRDTPRYEQYF; CDR3 DNA: TGTGCCAGCAGGGACACCCCCCGGTACGAGCAGTACTTC
D gene: -; clone size: -; J gene: TRBJ1-1; V gene: TRBV19; CDR3 protein: CASSIGVGAFF; CDR3 DNA: TGTGCCAGTAGTATAGGGGTCGGGGCTTTCTTT
D gene: TRBD2; clone size: once; J gene: TRBJ2-2; V gene: TRBV19; CDR3 protein: CASSIATSGYSGELFF; CDR3 DNA: TGTGCCAGTAGTATAGCGACTAGCGGGTATTCCGGGGAGCTGTTTTTT